The 24 T cell receptor beta chains presented below share a single source sample, sequenced in a study of cytomegalovirus exposure and HLA in healthy donors. PCR primers comprised 60 Vbeta and 13 Jbeta primers. This table comes from immunoSEQ multiplex PCR, and its TCRdb copy is limited to in-frame clones, with some not included. The table lists roughly 110,000 clones, roughly 69% of them singletons. The sequenced material came from PBMCs. Source of these receptors: a woman aged 25-40 years in good health and CMV-seronegative.

The chain has TRBV9 and TRBJ2-3; 8 nucleotides agree with TRBD1. The CDR3 totals 16 residues. Germline V gives CDR1 SGDLS, CDR2 YYNGEE. The trim removed 0 bases at V and 3 bases at J, leaving 6 bases unmatched. The CDR3 sequence: CASSVDPGQGTDTQYF. The CDR3 region has the DNA TGTGCCAGCAGCGTAGATCCTGGACAGGGAACAGATACGCAGTATTTT.

The chain joins TRBV30 to TRBJ2-1; D may be TRBD1 (7 bases). V gave up 2 bases and J gave up 7 bases, with 15 bases separating them. Germline CDR1 is GTSNPN and CDR2 is SVGIG (reference sequence). CDR3 size: 14 residues. The CDR3 DNA reads TGTGCCTGGAGTAGGAGGGGGCTAGGAAATGAGCAGTTCTTC. As protein: CAWSRRGLGNEQFF.

This chain connects TRBV6-5 to TRBJ1-1; D unresolved. The CDR3 is made up of 14 amino acids. The germline CDR1 and CDR2 sequences are MNHEY and SVGAGI. V shed 2 bases and J shed 4 bases, with 11 bases lying between them. CDR3 protein: CASSYLEGATEAFF. The CDR3, as DNA: TGTGCCAGCAGTTACCTCGAGGGAGCCACTGAAGCTTTCTTT.

This clone has a single count. V gene TRBV5-6 combines with J gene TRBJ2-7, with 9 bases aligning to TRBD1. The trim removed 4 bases at V and 4 bases at J, leaving 3 bases unmatched. Germline values: CDR1 SGHDT, CDR2 YYEEEE. The CDR3 consists of 13 residues. The CDR3 sequence is CASSRGQGYEQYF. The CDR3 bases are TGTGCCAGCAGCCGGGGACAGGGTTACGAGCAGTACTTC.

V is TRBV5-4 and J is TRBJ2-7; 14 bases are a match to TRBD2. After removal of 3 bases from V and 3 bases from J, the junction contained 2 bases not matched to a gene. The CDR3 has 15 residues. Germline values: CDR1 SGHNT, CDR2 YYREEE (reference sequence). Written as DNA, the CDR3 is TGTGCCAGCAGCTCCGGGACTAGCGGGGGCTACGAGCAGTACTTC. Translation gives CASSSGTSGGYEQYF.

The chain combines TRBV7-2 with TRBJ2-1, with 10 nucleotides matching TRBD2. Germline V gene lookup returns CDR1 SGHTA and CDR2 FQGNSA. The CDR3 has 14 residues. Losses at the gene ends were 5 bases for V and 9 bases for J; bases not matched to a gene: 7. The CDR3 bases are TGTGCCAGCAGCCCCCTCCTAGCGGGAGTTGAGCAGTTCTTC. Amino acid sequence: CASSPLLAGVEQFF.

CDR3 sequence reads: CASSLDGLGSYEQYF. The DNA of the CDR3 is TGTGCCAGCAGCTTGGATGGACTAGGCTCCTACGAGCAGTACTTC. The chain combines TRBV7-2 with TRBJ2-7; 7 nucleotides align to TRBD2. V trimming: 3 bases; J trimming: 0 bases; junction bases outside the gene matches: 5. Germline CDR1 is SGHTA and CDR2 is FQGNSA. The CDR3 contains 15 residues.

J is TRBJ1-1 and V is TRBV5-1; TRBD1 aligns across 8 bases. The trim removed 4 bases at V and 5 bases at J, leaving 7 bases unmatched. Germline CDR1 reads SGHRS; CDR2 reads YFSETQ. The CDR3 covers 14 residues. CDR3 amino acids: CASSESGGLTEAFF. For the CDR3, the DNA is TGCGCCAGCAGCGAGTCAGGGGGCTTGACTGAAGCTTTCTTT.

The V and J genes are TRBV11-3 and TRBJ2-1; no reliable D call. Trimming shortened V by 3 bases and J by 5 bases, and 17 bases separated the two germline ends. In germline, CDR1 is SGHNT, CDR2 YENEEA. The CDR3 extends over 16 amino acids. The CDR3 region is CASSFGGGPRDNEQFF. In DNA, the CDR3 is TGTGCCAGCAGCTTCGGCGGCGGCCCGAGAGACAATGAGCAGTTCTTC.

The chain combines TRBV10-3 with TRBJ2-5, with 7 bases aligning to TRBD1. V lost 8 bases to trimming and J lost 1 base; unmatched junction nucleotides: 4. CDR3 length: 13 residues. Germline V gene lookup returns CDR1 ENHRY and CDR2 SYGVKD. The CDR3 DNA reads TGTGCCATCGGAGAGGGGGCCCAAGAGACCCAGTACTTC. This translates into CAIGEGAQETQYF.

This clone was seen only a few times. This chain connects TRBV28 to TRBJ2-7; TRBD1 might be the D (6 bases). This CDR3 has 15 residues. Germline-derived CDR1 and CDR2 are MDHEN and SYDVKM. V was clipped by 8 bases and J by 1 base, with 18 bases between them. This CDR3 reads CASASPGDRSYEQYF. The CDR3 nucleotides are TGTGCCAGCGCCTCGCCAGGGGATCGGTCCTACGAGCAGTACTTC. Combining the CDR3 with reference TRBV28 and TRBJ2-7 gives the whole variable domain DVKVTQSSRYLVKRTGEKVFLECVQDMDHENMFWYRQDPGLGLRLIYFSYDVKMKEKGDIPEGYSVSREKKERFSLILESASTNQTSMYLCASASPGDRSYEQYFGPGTRLTVT.

This clone appeared a single time. The genes are TRBV7-9 and TRBJ2-7, with D maybe TRBD1 (6 bases). CDR1 is SEHNR and CDR2 is FQNEAQ in the germline V gene (reference sequence). The CDR3 runs 14 residues. V lost 2 bases and J lost 6, with 14 bases in between. The CDR3 DNA sequence: TGTGCCAGCAGCTTAACGGGACAACTTGCCGAGCAGTACTTC. Its protein product is CASSLTGQLAEQYF.

The rearrangement uses TRBV6-1 and TRBJ2-5; 9 bases map to TRBD2. The CDR3 is 15 residues long. V lost 3 bases, J lost 9 bases, and 11 bases stayed unmatched. Per the germline V gene, CDR1 is MNHNS and CDR2 is SASEGT. The CDR3 nucleotides are TGTGCCAGCAGTGAGCGCCTAGCGGGGAGCGGGGCCCAGTACTTC. Amino acid sequence: CASSERLAGSGAQYF.

The V gene is TRBV6-1, the J gene TRBJ2-2, with 7 positions matching TRBD1. Germline V gene lookup returns CDR1 MNHNS and CDR2 SASEGT. V lost 8 bases, J lost 1 base, and 1 base stayed unmatched. This CDR3 has 13 amino acids. This CDR3 reads CASRTGNTGELFF. The DNA of the CDR3 is TGTGCCAGCCGGACAGGGAACACCGGGGAGCTGTTTTTT.

The chain combines TRBV21-1 with TRBJ2-5; the table's D call, TRBD2, has no DNA check behind it. TRBV21-1 is tagged as a pseudogene. CDR3 length: 17 amino acids. The CDR3 loop reads CASRFPGEAGEQETQYF. The CDR3, as DNA: TGTGCCAGCAGATTTCCCGGAGAAGCGGGTGAACAAGAGACCCAGTACTTC.

The chain employs TRBV5-1 and TRBJ1-1, with D possibly being TRBD1 (5 bases). The CDR3 loop spans 14 amino acids. Trimming stripped 1 base from V and 1 base from J, with 8 bases between. Germline V gives CDR1 SGHRS, CDR2 YFSETQ. This chain's CDR3 is CASSLIGQNTEAFF. The DNA of the CDR3 is TGCGCCAGCAGCTTGATCGGACAGAACACTGAAGCTTTCTTT.

V usage is TRBV6-1 and J usage is TRBJ1-2; D not resolved. CDR3 length: 17 amino acids. Germline V gene sequence: CDR1 MNHNS, CDR2 SASEGT. Trimming removed 2 bases from V and 1 base from J, with 17 bases in between. The CDR3 DNA sequence: TGTGCCAGCAGTGAACTATTTGGGCAGATCGATAACTATGGCTACACCTTC. This encodes CASSELFGQIDNYGYTF.

The chain links TRBV19 to TRBJ2-1, with a possible D match to TRBD2 (6 bases). Per the germline V gene, CDR1 is LNHDA and CDR2 is SQIVND (reference sequence). Trimming took off 4 bases at V and 15 bases at J, with 22 bases between the two ends. The length of the CDR3 is 14 residues. The CDR3 loop reads CASSTPGLGGYRFF. In DNA form, the CDR3 reads TGTGCCAGTAGTACCCCGGGACTCGGGGGATATCGGTTCTTC.

The chain links TRBV2 to TRBJ2-1; D is perhaps TRBD2 (6 bases). Germline V lookup: CDR1 SNHLY, CDR2 FYNNEI. The CDR3 covers 14 residues. Trimming took off 8 bases at V and 0 bases at J, with 11 bases between the two ends. CDR3 sequence (DNA): TGTGCCAGCGGTCGGGAGTTCTCCTACAATGAGCAGTTCTTC. Translating it yields CASGREFSYNEQFF.

A few counts support this clone. The J gene is TRBJ2-2, the V gene TRBV23-1, with 7 nucleotides matching TRBD1. TRBV23-1 is designated an ORF whose function remains uncertain. The CDR3 sequence is 16 residues long. V was pared by 4 bases and J by 3 bases, with 8 bases of the junction left unmatched. CDR3 in amino acids: CASSPDEGGDTGELFF. The CDR3 DNA reads as TGCGCCAGCAGTCCGGACGAAGGGGGCGACACCGGGGAGCTGTTTTTT.

This clone was counted once. The chain employs TRBV6-1 and TRBJ2-7; 10 bases align to TRBD1. CDR3 size: 13 residues. Germline V CDR1 and CDR2: MNHNS, SASEGT. The junction had 5 bases not matched to a gene; V was cut back by 6 bases and J by 6 bases. CDR3 coding DNA: TGTGCCAGCAGGAGACAGGGGGCTCCCGAGCAGTACTTC. It specifies CASRRQGAPEQYF.

This clone has only a few counts. The V call is TRBV6-5, the J call TRBJ1-1, with TRBD1 matching over 7 bases. Germline CDR1 MNHEY, CDR2 SVGAGI. The CDR3 sequence is 15 residues long. Germline trimming cut 6 bases from V and 4 bases from J; bases unmatched to any gene: 11. Here the CDR3 DNA reads TGTGCCAGCAGCCCCAGACAGGGAAGGGGCACTGAAGCTTTCTTT. Protein sequence: CASSPRQGRGTEAFF.

This chain uses TRBV27 with TRBJ2-7; TRBD2 is a possible D gene (6 bases). The CDR3 is 12 amino acids. The germline V and J ends were trimmed by 3 bases and 6 bases, with 9 bases remaining between them. Germline loops: CDR1 MNHEY, CDR2 SMNVEV (reference sequence). CDR3 coding DNA: TGTGCCAGCAGTTTGTTGGAGGGCGAGCAGTACTTC. Protein sequence: CASSLLEGEQYF.

The V gene is TRBV6-4, the J gene TRBJ1-2; possibly TRBD1 for D (6 bases). The V end lost 6 bases, the J end lost 0 bases, and 14 bases lay between the germline ends. This CDR3 is built from 15 residues. Per the germline V gene, CDR1 is MRHNA and CDR2 is SNTAGT. Here the CDR3 DNA reads TGTGCCAGCAGCGATCCGGGACAACCTAACTATGGCTACACCTTC. Its protein product is CASSDPGQPNYGYTF.